This TCR beta chain emerged from a study of blood T cell repertoires in COVID-19. Study-level information: Acute-phase and convalescent COVID-19 samples originated in the United States, Italy and Spain. From T cells, B-cell-depleted T cells, or PBMCs came the material, which was cDNA or gDNA.

In the study's own analysis: Amplification of reference gene primers was used by the study to estimate nucleated cell counts. Data came from immunoSEQ multiplex PCR; TCRdb stores just in-frame clones and leaves some out. The V and J calls and clone size are taken from that table; D and trimming were inferred from the DNA. The sample lists tens of thousands of clones, around 87% occurring once. The material sequenced was peripheral blood. The TCR sequence derives from a human donor in a cohort sampled during active COVID-19.

The CDR3: CASSQGTRSSYEQYF. The CDR3 coding sequence is TGTGCCAGCAGCCAGGGGACTCGGAGCTCCTACGAGCAGTACTTC. This chain joins TRBV3-1 (or the pseudogene TRBV3-2) and TRBJ2-7; D might be TRBD2 (6 bases). Germline CDR1 and CDR2: LGHDT and YNNKEL (reference sequence). The CDR3 runs 15 residues. V shed 3 bases and J shed 0 bases, with 12 bases lying between them.